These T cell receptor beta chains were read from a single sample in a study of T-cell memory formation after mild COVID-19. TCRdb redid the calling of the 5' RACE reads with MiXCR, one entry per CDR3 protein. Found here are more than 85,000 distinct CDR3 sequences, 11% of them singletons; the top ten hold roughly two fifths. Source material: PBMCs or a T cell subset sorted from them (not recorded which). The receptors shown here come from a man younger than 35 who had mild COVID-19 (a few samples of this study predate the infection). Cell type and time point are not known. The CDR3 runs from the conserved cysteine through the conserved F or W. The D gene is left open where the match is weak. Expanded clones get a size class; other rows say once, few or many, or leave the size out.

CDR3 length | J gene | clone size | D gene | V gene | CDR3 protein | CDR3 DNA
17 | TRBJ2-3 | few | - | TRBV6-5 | CASSYWLDRSCTDTQYF | TGTGCCAGCAGTTACTGGCTCGACAGGAGTTGCACAGATACGCAGTATTTT
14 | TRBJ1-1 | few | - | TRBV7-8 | CASSFSLKNTEAFF | TGTGCCAGCAGCTTTTCCCTCAAGAACACTGAAGCTTTCTTT
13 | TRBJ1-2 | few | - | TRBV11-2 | CASSSWTASGYTF | TGTGCCAGCAGCTCATGGACGGCCTCGGGCTACACCTTC
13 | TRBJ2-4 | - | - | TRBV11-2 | CASSLISGDIQYF | TGTGCCAGCAGCCTAATATCGGGAGACATTCAGTACTTC
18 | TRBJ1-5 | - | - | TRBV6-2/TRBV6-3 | CASSYSRDTAYQNQPQHF | TGTGCCAGCAGTTACTCGCGGGACACGGCCTATCAGAATCAGCCCCAGCATTTT
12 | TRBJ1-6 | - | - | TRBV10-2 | CASSAGTSPLHF | TGCGCCAGCAGTGCAGGGACCTCACCCCTCCACTTT
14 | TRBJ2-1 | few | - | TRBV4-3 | CASSQDRGGNEQFF | TGCGCCAGCAGCCAAGACAGGGGAGGCAATGAGCAGTTCTTC
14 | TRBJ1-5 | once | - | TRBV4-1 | CASSQVNGIQPQHF | TGCGCCAGCAGCCAAGTCAATGGGATTCAGCCCCAGCATTTT
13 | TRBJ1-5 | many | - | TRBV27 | CASSFGGNQPQHF | TGTGCCAGCAGTTTTGGTGGCAATCAGCCCCAGCATTTT
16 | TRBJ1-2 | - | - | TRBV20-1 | CSARVAGLGISYGYTF | TGCAGTGCTAGGGTCGCGGGGCTCGGGATCTCTTATGGCTACACCTTC
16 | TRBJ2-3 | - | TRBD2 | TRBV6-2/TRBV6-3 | CASSYVLAGGTDTQYF | TGTGCCAGCAGTTACGTACTAGCGGGGGGCACAGATACGCAGTATTTT
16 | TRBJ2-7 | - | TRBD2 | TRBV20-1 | CSARDSRLAGAYEQYF | TGCAGTGCTAGAGATTCTCGACTAGCGGGGGCCTACGAGCAGTACTTC
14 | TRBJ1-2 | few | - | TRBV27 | CASSLKSASYGYTF | TGTGCCAGCAGTTTAAAGTCAGCGAGCTATGGCTACACCTTC
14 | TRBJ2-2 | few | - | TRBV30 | CAWNQGMSTGELFF | TGTGCCTGGAATCAGGGGATGTCAACCGGGGAGCTGTTTTTT
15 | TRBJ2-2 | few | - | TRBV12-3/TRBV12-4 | CASSLALAGTGELFF | TGTGCCAGCAGTTTGGCACTAGCAGGGACCGGGGAGCTGTTTTTT
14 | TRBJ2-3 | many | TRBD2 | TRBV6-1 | CASSEGLATDTQYF | TGTGCCAGCAGTGAAGGACTAGCGACAGATACGCAGTATTTT
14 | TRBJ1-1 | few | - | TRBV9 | CASSVVSGGTEAFF | TGTGCCAGCAGCGTAGTCTCCGGGGGTACTGAAGCTTTCTTT
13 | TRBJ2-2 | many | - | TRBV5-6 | CASSLEGTGELFF | TGTGCCAGCAGCTTGGAAGGGACCGGGGAGCTGTTTTTT
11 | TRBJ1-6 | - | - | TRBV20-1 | CSAREASPLHF | TGCAGTGCTAGGGAAGCATCCCCCCTCCACTTT
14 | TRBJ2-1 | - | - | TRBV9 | CASSVDGNYNEQFF | TGTGCCAGCAGCGTAGACGGGAACTACAATGAGCAGTTCTTC
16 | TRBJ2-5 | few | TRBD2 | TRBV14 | CASSHGEGLVQETQYF | TGTGCCAGCAGCCACGGAGAGGGACTAGTCCAAGAGACCCAGTACTTC
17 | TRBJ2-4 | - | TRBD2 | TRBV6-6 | CASSYQLAGATKNIQYF | TGTGCCAGCAGTTACCAACTAGCGGGAGCAACCAAAAACATTCAGTACTTC
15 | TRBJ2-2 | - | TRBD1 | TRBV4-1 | CSSSLRDRGTGELFF | TGCTCCAGCAGCCTCAGGGACAGGGGCACCGGGGAGCTGTTTTTT
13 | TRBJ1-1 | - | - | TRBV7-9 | CASSFLFSLEAFF | TGTGCCAGCAGCTTTTTATTCTCTTTAGAAGCTTTCTTT
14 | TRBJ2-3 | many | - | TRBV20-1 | CSARDHFAGDTQYF | TGCAGTGCTAGAGATCATTTCGCAGGAGATACGCAGTATTTT
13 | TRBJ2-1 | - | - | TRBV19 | CASSIGGVNEQFF | TGTGCCAGTAGTATAGGAGGGGTGAATGAGCAGTTCTTC
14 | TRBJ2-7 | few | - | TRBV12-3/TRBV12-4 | CASSSPPGTSEQYF | TGTGCCAGCAGCTCCCCCCCAGGGACCAGCGAGCAGTACTTC
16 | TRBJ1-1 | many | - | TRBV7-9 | CASRPSHLGSNTEAFF | TGTGCCAGCAGGCCCAGTCATTTAGGGTCGAACACTGAAGCTTTCTTT
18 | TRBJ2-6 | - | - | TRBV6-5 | CATSLAGPLTSGANVLTF | TGTGCCACCAGCCTCGCGGGGCCCCTTACCTCTGGGGCCAACGTCCTGACTTTC
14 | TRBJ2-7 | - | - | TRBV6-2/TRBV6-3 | CASSPGPKVHEQYF | TGTGCCAGCAGCCCGGGACCCAAAGTCCACGAGCAGTACTTC
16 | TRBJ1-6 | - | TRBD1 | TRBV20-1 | CSARGGQGSYNSPLHF | TGCAGTGCTAGGGGAGGACAGGGGTCCTATAATTCACCCCTCCACTTT
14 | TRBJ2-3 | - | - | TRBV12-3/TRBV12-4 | CASSFGGGRGTQYF | TGTGCCAGCAGTTTTGGAGGGGGCAGAGGGACGCAGTATTTT
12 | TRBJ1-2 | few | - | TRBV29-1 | CSVWTANYGYTF | TGCAGCGTTTGGACGGCTAACTATGGCTACACCTTC
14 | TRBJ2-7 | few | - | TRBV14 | CASTTSTNPYEQYF | TGTGCCAGCACCACCAGTACTAACCCCTACGAGCAGTACTTC
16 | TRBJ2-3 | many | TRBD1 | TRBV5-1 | CASSFDPGTGADTQYF | TGCGCCAGCAGCTTCGATCCCGGGACAGGGGCGGATACGCAGTATTTT
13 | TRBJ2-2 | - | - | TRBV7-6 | CASSPIGGRELFF | TGTGCCAGCAGCCCGATCGGTGGCCGGGAGCTGTTTTTT
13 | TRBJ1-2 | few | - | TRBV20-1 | CSARAGGHRGYTF | TGCAGTGCTAGGGCCGGGGGGCACCGTGGCTACACCTTC
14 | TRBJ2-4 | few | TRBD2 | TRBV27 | CASSSAWEGNIQYF | TGTGCCAGCAGTTCTGCGTGGGAGGGAAACATTCAGTACTTC
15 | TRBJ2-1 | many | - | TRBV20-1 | CSARGSRQAYNEQFF | TGCAGTGCTAGAGGGTCTCGGCAGGCCTACAATGAGCAGTTCTTC
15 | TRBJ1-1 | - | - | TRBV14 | CASSHDSSLGTEAFF | TGTGCCAGCAGCCACGACAGCTCCCTGGGGACTGAAGCTTTCTTT
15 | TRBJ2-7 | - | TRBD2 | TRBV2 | CASSEAYSGGYEQYF | TGTGCCAGCAGTGAAGCGTACAGCGGGGGGTACGAGCAGTACTTC
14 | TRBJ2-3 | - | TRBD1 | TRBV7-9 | CASSFDRGIDTQYF | TGTGCCAGCAGCTTCGACAGGGGGATAGATACGCAGTATTTT
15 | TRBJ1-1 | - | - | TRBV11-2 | CASSWGMGGDTEAFF | TGTGCCAGCAGCTGGGGGATGGGGGGCGACACTGAAGCTTTCTTT
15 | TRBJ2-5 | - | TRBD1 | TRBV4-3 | CASSQARTGQETQYF | TGCGCCAGCAGCCAAGCCCGGACAGGACAAGAGACCCAGTACTTC